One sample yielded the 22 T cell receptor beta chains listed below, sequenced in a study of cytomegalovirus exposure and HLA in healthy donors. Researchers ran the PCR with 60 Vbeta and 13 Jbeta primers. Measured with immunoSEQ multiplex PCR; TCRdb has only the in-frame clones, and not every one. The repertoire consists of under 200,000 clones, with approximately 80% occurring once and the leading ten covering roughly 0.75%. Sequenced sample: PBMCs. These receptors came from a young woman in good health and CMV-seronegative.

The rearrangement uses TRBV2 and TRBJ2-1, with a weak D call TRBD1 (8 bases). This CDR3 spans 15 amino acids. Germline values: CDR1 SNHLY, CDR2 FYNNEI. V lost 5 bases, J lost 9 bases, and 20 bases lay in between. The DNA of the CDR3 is TGTGCCAGCAGTCCAGGGGGCCCCTGGGGGGGTGAGCAGTTCTTC. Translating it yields CASSPGGPWGGEQFF.

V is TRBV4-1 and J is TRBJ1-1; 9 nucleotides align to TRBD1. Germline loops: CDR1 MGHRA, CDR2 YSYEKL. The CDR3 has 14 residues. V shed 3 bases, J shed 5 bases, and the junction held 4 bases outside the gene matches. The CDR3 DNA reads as TGCGCCAGCAGCCATAACAGGGGGCCTACTGAAGCTTTCTTT. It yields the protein CASSHNRGPTEAFF.

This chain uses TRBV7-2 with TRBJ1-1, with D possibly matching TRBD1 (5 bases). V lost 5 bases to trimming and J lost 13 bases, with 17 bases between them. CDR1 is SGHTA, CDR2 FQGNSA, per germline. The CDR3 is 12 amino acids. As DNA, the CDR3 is TGTGCCAGCAGCCGCCCGCCGGGTCAGGGTTTCTTT. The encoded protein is CASSRPPGQGFF.

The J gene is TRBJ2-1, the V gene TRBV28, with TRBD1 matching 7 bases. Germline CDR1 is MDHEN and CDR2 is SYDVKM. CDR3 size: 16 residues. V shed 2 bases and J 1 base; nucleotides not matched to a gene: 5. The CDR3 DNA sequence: TGTGCCAGCAGTTTAGTTCTCAGGGGGTCCTACAATGAGCAGTTCTTC. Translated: CASSLVLRGSYNEQFF.

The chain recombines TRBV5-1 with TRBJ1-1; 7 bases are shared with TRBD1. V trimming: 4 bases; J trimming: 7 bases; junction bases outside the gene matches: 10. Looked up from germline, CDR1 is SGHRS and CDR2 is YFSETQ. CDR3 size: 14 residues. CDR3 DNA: TGCGCCAGCAGCGGTACAGGGGCCGATTTTGAAGCTTTCTTT. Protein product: CASSGTGADFEAFF.

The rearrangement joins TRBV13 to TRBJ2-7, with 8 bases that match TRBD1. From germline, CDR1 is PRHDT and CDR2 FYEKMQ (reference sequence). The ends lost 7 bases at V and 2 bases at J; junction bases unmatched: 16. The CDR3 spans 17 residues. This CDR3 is CASTTIPPDRATYEQYF. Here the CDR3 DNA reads TGTGCCAGCACCACCATCCCCCCGGACAGGGCCACCTACGAGCAGTACTTC.

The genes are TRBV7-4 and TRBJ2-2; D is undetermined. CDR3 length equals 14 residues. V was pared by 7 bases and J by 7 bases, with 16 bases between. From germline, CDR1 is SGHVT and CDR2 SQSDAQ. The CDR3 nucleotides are TGTGCCAGCATCCGGGTCATAACGGTCGGGGAGCTGTTTTTT. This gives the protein CASIRVITVGELFF.

DNA of the CDR3: TGTGCCTGGAGTCCACAGGACAGCTATGGCTACACCTTC. Its translation is CAWSPQDSYGYTF. The rearrangement links TRBV30 to TRBJ1-2, with TRBD1 as a possible D gene (6 bases). Trimming cost V 2 bases and J 4 bases, with 11 bases left between them. Per the germline V gene, CDR1 is GTSNPN and CDR2 is SVGIG (reference sequence). The CDR3 sequence is 13 residues long.

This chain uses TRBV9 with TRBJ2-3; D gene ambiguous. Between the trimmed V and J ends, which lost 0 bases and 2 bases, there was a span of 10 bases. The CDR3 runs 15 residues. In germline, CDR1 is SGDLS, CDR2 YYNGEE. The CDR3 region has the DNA TGTGCCAGCAGCGTAGATGGGCGAAACACAGATACGCAGTATTTT. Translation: CASSVDGRNTDTQYF.

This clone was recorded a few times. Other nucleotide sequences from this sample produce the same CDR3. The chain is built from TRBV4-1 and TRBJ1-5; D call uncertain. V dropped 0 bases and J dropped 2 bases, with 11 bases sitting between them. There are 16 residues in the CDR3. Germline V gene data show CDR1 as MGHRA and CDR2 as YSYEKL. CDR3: CASSQDGGIGNQPQHF. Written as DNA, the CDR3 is TGCGCCAGCAGCCAAGATGGAGGGATAGGCAATCAGCCCCAGCATTTT.

In DNA form, the CDR3 reads TGTGCCAGCAGCTACTTAGGGAGTGGGACTAGGCCATTGAGCTCCTACAATGAGCAGTTCTTC. Translated, it gives CASSYLGSGTRPLSSYNEQFF. The chain is built from TRBV7-6 and TRBJ2-1; 8 bases are shared with TRBD2. CDR3 length: 21 residues. The V segment lost 4 bases and the J segment 0 bases; nucleotides outside the gene matches: 20. Germline assignment: CDR1 SGHVS and CDR2 FNYEAQ.

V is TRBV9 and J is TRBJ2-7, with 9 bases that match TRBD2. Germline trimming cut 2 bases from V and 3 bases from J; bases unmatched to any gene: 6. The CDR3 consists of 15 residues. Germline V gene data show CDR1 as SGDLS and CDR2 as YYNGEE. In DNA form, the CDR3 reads TGTGCCAGCAGCGTGAGCGGGAGGCCACTCTACGAGCAGTACTTC. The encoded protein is CASSVSGRPLYEQYF.

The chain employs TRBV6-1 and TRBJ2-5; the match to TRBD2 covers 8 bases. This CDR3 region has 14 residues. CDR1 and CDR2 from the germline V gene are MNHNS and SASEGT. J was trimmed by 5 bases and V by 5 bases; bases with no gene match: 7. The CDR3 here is CASSFLAGKETQYF. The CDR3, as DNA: TGTGCCAGCAGTTTTTTAGCGGGAAAGGAGACCCAGTACTTC.

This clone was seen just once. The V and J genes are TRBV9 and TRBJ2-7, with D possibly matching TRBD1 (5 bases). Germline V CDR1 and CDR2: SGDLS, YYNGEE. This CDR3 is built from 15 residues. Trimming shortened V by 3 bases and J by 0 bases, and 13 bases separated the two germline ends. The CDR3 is CASSEGPASSYEQYF. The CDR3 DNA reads TGTGCCAGCAGCGAGGGGCCAGCGAGCTCCTACGAGCAGTACTTC.

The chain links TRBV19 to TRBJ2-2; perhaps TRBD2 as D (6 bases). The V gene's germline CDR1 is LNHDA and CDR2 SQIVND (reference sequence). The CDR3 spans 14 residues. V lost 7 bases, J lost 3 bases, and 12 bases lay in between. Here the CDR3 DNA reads TGTGCCAGTAAGACCCCGGGGGACACCGGGGAGCTGTTTTTT. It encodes CASKTPGDTGELFF.

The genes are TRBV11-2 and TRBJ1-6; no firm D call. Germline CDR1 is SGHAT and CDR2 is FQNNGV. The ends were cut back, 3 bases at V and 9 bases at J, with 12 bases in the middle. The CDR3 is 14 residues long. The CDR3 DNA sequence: TGTGCCAGCAGCTTGGTAGCGGCAACTTCACCCCTCCACTTT. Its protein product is CASSLVAATSPLHF. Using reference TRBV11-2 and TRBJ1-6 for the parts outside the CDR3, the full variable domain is EAGVAQSPRYKIIEKRQSVAFWCNPISGHATLYWYQQILGQGPKLLIQFQNNGVVDDSQLPKDRFSAERLKGVDSTLKIQPAKLEDSAVYLCASSLVAATSPLHFGNGTRLTVT.

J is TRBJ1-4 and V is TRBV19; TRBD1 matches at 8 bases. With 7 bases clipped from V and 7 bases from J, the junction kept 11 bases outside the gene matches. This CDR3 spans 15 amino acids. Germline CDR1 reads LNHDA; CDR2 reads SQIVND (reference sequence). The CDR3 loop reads CASIKRTGTGEKLFF. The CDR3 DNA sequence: TGTGCCAGTATCAAAAGGACCGGGACAGGTGAAAAACTGTTTTTT.

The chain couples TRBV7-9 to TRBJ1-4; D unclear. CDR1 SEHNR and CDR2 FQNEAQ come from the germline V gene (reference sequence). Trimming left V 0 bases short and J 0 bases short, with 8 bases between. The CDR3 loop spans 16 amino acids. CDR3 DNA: TGTGCCAGCAGCTTAGCCCTCTCGGCAACTAATGAAAAACTGTTTTTT. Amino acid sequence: CASSLALSATNEKLFF.

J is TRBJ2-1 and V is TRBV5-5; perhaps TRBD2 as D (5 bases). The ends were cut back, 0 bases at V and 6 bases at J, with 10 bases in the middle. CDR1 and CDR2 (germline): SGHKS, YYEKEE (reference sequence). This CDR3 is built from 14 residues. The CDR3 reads CASSLGAVGNEQFF. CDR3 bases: TGTGCCAGCAGCTTGGGAGCGGTAGGCAATGAGCAGTTCTTC. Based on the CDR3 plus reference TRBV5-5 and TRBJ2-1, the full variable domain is DAGVTQSPTHLIKTRGQQVTLRCSPISGHKSVSWYQQVLGQGPQFIFQYYEKEERGRGNFPDRFSARQFPNYSSELNVNALLLGDSALYLCASSLGAVGNEQFFGPGTRLTVL.

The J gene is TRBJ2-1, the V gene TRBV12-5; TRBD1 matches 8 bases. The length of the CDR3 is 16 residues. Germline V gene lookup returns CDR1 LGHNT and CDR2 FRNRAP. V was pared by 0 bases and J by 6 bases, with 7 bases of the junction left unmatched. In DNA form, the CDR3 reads TGTGCTAGTGGTTTGGTAAGAAGGACAGGGATCAATGAGCAGTTCTTC. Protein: CASGLVRRTGINEQFF.

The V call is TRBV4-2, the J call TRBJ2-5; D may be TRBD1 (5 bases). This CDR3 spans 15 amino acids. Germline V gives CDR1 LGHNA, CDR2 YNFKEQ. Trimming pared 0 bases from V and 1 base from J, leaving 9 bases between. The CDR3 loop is CASSQEGHSQETQYF. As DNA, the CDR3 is TGTGCCAGCAGCCAAGAGGGGCATTCCCAAGAGACCCAGTACTTC.

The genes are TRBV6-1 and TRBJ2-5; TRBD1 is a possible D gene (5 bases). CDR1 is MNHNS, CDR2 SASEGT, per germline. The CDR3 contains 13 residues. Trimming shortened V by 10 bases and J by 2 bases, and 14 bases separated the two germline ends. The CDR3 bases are TGTGCCACCAGCGTCAGGGATCAAGAGACCCAGTACTTC. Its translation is CATSVRDQETQYF.